These T cell receptor beta chains were read from a single sample in a study of Graves' ophthalmopathy and Graves' hyperthyroidism. MiXCR was run by TCRdb on the multiplex PCR reads, yielding one entry per CDR3 protein. The sample yields around 600,000 distinct CDR3 sequences, more than 40% seen once. The sequenced material came from peripheral blood. These TCRs come from an adult man with Graves' ophthalmopathy. Both conserved end residues are part of each CDR3. For some rows the clone size is stated as once, few or many, or as a class when expanded; others skip it.

v_gene: TRBV7-2
abundance: -
j_gene: TRBJ2-2
CDR3aa: CASSFSSEGTGELFF

v_gene: TRBV19
abundance: few
j_gene: TRBJ2-7
CDR3aa: CASSILSGASSYEQYF

v_gene: TRBV10-2
abundance: once
j_gene: TRBJ2-7
CDR3aa: CASNRGGVYEQYF

v_gene: TRBV20-1
abundance: once
j_gene: TRBJ1-5
CDR3aa: CSARSAGGYEHF

v_gene: TRBV10-3
abundance: many
j_gene: TRBJ2-7
CDR3aa: CAISDPSGSSYEQYF

v_gene: TRBV6-5
abundance: many
j_gene: TRBJ2-5
CDR3aa: CASSYSAGADETQYF

v_gene: TRBV15
abundance: few
j_gene: TRBJ2-7
CDR3aa: CATSKGLAGSYEQYF

v_gene: TRBV7-9
abundance: -
j_gene: TRBJ1-5
CDR3aa: CASSTVGPDNQPQHF

v_gene: TRBV7-9
abundance: few
j_gene: TRBJ1-1
CDR3aa: CASKALVRDKNTEAFF

v_gene: TRBV5-1
abundance: -
j_gene: TRBJ2-6
CDR3aa: CASSLEWRGSGANVLTF

v_gene: TRBV20-1
abundance: once
j_gene: TRBJ2-2
CDR3aa: CSARVLGRPRAGELFF

v_gene: TRBV10-3
abundance: many
j_gene: TRBJ1-2
CDR3aa: CAISRGEYGYTF

v_gene: TRBV11-3
abundance: few
j_gene: TRBJ1-3
CDR3aa: CASSLKGGSGNTIYF

v_gene: TRBV7-9
abundance: many
j_gene: TRBJ1-2
CDR3aa: CASSLGGRATYGYTF

v_gene: TRBV20-1
abundance: many
j_gene: TRBJ1-6
CDR3aa: CSARDRGEESPLHF

v_gene: TRBV25-1
abundance: many
j_gene: TRBJ2-5
CDR3aa: CASGGRDRVVGETQYF

v_gene: TRBV5-6
abundance: -
j_gene: TRBJ1-5
CDR3aa: CASSFGTGEEPQHF

v_gene: TRBV19
abundance: many
j_gene: TRBJ1-6
CDR3aa: CASTWRGNNSPLHF

v_gene: TRBV10-3
abundance: many
j_gene: TRBJ2-5
CDR3aa: CAISEGGQETQYF

v_gene: TRBV29-1
abundance: -
j_gene: TRBJ1-4
CDR3aa: CSVCERGTEKLFF

v_gene: TRBV29-1
abundance: once
j_gene: TRBJ1-2
CDR3aa: CSEGAGYGYTF

v_gene: TRBV15
abundance: many
j_gene: TRBJ1-5
CDR3aa: CATSLRDRGFQPQHF

v_gene: TRBV10-3
abundance: -
j_gene: TRBJ2-5
CDR3aa: CAIRASGTSGVQETQYF

v_gene: TRBV7-8
abundance: many
j_gene: TRBJ1-6
CDR3aa: CASSLEGRQGSGSPLHF